This TCR beta chain was sequenced during a study of shared clonotypes between healthy human individuals. Several immunoSEQ 96-well plates shared each subset's DNA, each plate a replicate. TCRdb's table, derived via immunoSEQ multiplex PCR, lists solely in-frame clones and lacks some. In the table there are around 1.9 million clones, 90% to 95% of which are singletons. As defined, naive CD8 cells were CD45RO-negative and positively selected for CCR7, with terminally differentiated effector memory CD45RA+ cells excluded. The receptor's source is a young man in good health. Some clones in this sample may be carry-over from other donors' samples. The sample consisted of naive CD8+ T cells from PBMCs.

DNA for the CDR3: TGTGCCAGCAGCAAACAGACAGGGGGGGATTACGAGCAGTACTTC. It translates to CASSKQTGGDYEQYF. The chain combines TRBV5-4 with TRBJ2-7; 9 bases are shared with TRBD1. The CDR3 is 15 amino acids. V lost 4 bases, J lost 4 bases, and 9 bases stayed unmatched. The V gene's germline CDR1 is SGHNT and CDR2 YYREEE (reference sequence).